The 8 T cell receptor beta chains reported below all come from one sample, sequenced in a study of OX40 agonist ivuxolimab in advanced cancers. Assay: immunoSEQ multiplex PCR; the TCRdb copy retains only in-frame clones and omits some. The sample records under 25,000 clones, approximately 78% being singletons. The sample consisted of CD4+ or CD8+ T cells sorted from blood, taken in a trial of the OX40 agonist ivuxolimab. These receptors came from an adult with an advanced solid tumor such as melanoma, head and neck, liver or kidney cancer.

The chain joins TRBV18 to TRBJ1-1, with 8 bases that match TRBD1. CDR1 KGHSH and CDR2 LQKENI come from the germline V gene. V gave up 4 bases and J gave up 5 bases; unmatched junction bases: 9. This CDR3 comprises 15 residues. CDR3 sequence (DNA): TGTGCCAGCTCACAACAACAGGGGGGTGATACTGAAGCTTTCTTT. It specifies CASSQQQGGDTEAFF.

The gene calls are TRBV7-9 and TRBJ2-1; 11 nucleotides line up with TRBD2. Germline CDR1 SEHNR, CDR2 FQNEAQ (reference sequence). This CDR3 has 17 amino acids. V lost 5 bases, J lost 4 bases, and 10 bases stayed unmatched. The CDR3 here is CASSQPLAGGSYNEQFF. CDR3 DNA sequence: TGTGCCAGCAGCCAACCCCTAGCGGGGGGTTCGTACAATGAGCAGTTCTTC.

V is TRBV6-6 and J is TRBJ1-1; D unclear. Between the trimmed V and J ends, which lost 2 bases and 5 bases, there was a span of 6 bases. The CDR3 loop spans 12 amino acids. Germline V gene sequence: CDR1 MNHNY, CDR2 SVGAGI (reference sequence). This chain's CDR3 is CASSYGGTEAFF. The CDR3 DNA sequence: TGTGCCAGCAGTTACGGTGGGACTGAAGCTTTCTTT.

The gene calls are TRBV7-9 and TRBJ2-1, with 9 bases fitting TRBD1. There are 15 residues in the CDR3. V lost 6 bases to trimming and J lost 5 bases; unmatched junction nucleotides: 8. Germline V gives CDR1 SEHNR, CDR2 FQNEAQ (reference sequence). In DNA form, the CDR3 reads TGTGCCAGCAGTTCGCCGGGACAGGGCCACAATGAGCAGTTCTTC. It encodes CASSSPGQGHNEQFF.

This clone appeared a few times. The V gene is TRBV27, the J gene TRBJ1-5; possibly TRBD1 for D (6 bases). The CDR3 runs 20 residues. V lost 3 bases to trimming and J lost 2 bases, with 26 bases between them. Germline CDR1 is MNHEY and CDR2 is SMNVEV (reference sequence). The CDR3 here is CASSLEPGTRRNKGNQPQHF. In DNA form, the CDR3 reads TGTGCCAGCAGTTTGGAGCCCGGGACACGGAGGAATAAGGGCAATCAGCCCCAGCATTTT.

The J gene is TRBJ1-5, the V gene TRBV15; 10 bases line up with TRBD1. The CDR3 covers 16 residues. Per the germline V gene, CDR1 is LNHNV and CDR2 is YYDKDF (reference sequence). V was clipped by 0 bases and J by 9 bases; unmatched bases: 8. CDR3 amino acids: CATSRDRSGTGVPQHF. In DNA, the CDR3 is TGTGCCACCAGCAGAGATCGGTCCGGGACAGGGGTGCCCCAGCATTTT.

The chain carries TRBV7-7 and TRBJ2-1, with TRBD2 matching over 11 bases. V shed 4 bases and J 4 bases; nucleotides not matched to a gene: 6. Germline-derived CDR1 and CDR2 are SSHAT and FNYEAQ (reference sequence). The CDR3 sequence is 16 residues long. In nucleotides, the CDR3 is TGTGCCAGCAGCTCCGACGGACTAGCGGGTTACAATGAGCAGTTCTTC. It specifies CASSSDGLAGYNEQFF.

The V gene is TRBV5-5, the J gene TRBJ2-2; D may be TRBD1 (6 bases). Germline V gene sequence: CDR1 SGHKS, CDR2 YYEKEE (reference sequence). CDR3 length: 14 residues. V gave up 0 bases and J gave up 7 bases, with 10 bases separating them. CDR3 bases: TGTGCCAGCAGCTTGGCACAGGGACACGGGGAGCTGTTTTTT. Translation gives CASSLAQGHGELFF. The full variable domain, rest sourced from reference TRBV5-5 and TRBJ2-2, is DAGVTQSPTHLIKTRGQQVTLRCSPISGHKSVSWYQQVLGQGPQFIFQYYEKEERGRGNFPDRFSARQFPNYSSELNVNALLLGDSALYLCASSLAQGHGELFFGEGSRLTVL.